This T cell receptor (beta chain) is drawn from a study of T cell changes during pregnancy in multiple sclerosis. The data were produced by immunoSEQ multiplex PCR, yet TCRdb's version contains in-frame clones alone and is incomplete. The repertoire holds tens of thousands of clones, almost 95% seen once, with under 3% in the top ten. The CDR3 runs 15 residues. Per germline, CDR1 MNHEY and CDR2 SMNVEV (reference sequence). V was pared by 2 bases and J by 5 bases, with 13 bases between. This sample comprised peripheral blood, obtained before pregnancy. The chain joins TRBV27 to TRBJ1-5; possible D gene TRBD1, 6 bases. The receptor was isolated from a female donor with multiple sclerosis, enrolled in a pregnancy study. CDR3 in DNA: TGTGCCAGCAGTTTAACCAGGGGTTGGGATCAGCCCCAGCATTTT. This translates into CASSLTRGWDQPQHF.